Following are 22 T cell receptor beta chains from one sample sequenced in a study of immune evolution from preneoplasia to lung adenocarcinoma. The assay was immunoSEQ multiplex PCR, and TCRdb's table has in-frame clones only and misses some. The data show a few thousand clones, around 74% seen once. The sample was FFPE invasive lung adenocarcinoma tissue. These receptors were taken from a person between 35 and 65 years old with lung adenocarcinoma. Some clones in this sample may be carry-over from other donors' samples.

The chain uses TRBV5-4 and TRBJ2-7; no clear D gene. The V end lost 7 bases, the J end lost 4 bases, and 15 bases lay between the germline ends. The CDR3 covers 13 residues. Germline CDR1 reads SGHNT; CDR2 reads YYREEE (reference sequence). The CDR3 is CASGSGMGYEQYF. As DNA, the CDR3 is TGTGCCAGCGGCTCGGGCATGGGGTACGAGCAGTACTTC.

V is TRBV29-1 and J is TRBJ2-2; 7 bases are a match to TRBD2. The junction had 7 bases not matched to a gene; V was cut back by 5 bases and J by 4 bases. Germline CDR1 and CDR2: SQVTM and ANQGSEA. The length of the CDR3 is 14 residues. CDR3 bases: TGCAGCGTTAGTTCCGGGACTACCACCGGGGAGCTGTTTTTT. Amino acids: CSVSSGTTTGELFF.

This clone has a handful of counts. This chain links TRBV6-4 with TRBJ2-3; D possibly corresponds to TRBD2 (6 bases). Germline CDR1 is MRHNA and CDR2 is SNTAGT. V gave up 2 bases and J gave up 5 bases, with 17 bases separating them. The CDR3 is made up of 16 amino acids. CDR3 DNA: TGTGCCAGCAGTGACACATTCCGGAGGGCGATAGATACGCAGTATTTT. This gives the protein CASSDTFRRAIDTQYF.

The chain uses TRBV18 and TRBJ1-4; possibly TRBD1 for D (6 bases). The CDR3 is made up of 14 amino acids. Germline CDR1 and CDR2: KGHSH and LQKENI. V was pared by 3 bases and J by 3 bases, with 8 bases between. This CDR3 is CASSPGASNEKLFF. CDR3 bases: TGTGCCAGCTCACCGGGGGCCTCTAATGAAAAACTGTTTTTT. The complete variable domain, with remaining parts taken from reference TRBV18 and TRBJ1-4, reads NAGVMQNPRHLVRRRGQEARLRCSPMKGHSHVYWYRQLPEEGLKFMVYLQKENIIDESGMPKERFSAEFPKEGPSILRIQQVVRGDSAAYFCASSPGASNEKLFFGSGTQLSVL.

CDR3 region: CASSPLTVNNEQFF. The CDR3 DNA is TGTGCCAGCAGCCCCTTGACAGTCAACAATGAGCAGTTCTTC. V is TRBV5-6 and J is TRBJ2-1; TRBD1 might be the D (5 bases). This CDR3 region has 14 residues. V lost 4 bases and J lost 5, with 13 bases in between. Germline CDR1 is SGHDT and CDR2 is YYEEEE.

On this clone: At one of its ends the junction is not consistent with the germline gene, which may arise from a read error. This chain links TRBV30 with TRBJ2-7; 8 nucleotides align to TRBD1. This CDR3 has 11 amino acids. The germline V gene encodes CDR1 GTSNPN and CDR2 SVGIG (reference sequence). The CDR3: CAWTGIHEQYF. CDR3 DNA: TGTGCATGGACAGGGATCCACGAGCAGTACTTC.

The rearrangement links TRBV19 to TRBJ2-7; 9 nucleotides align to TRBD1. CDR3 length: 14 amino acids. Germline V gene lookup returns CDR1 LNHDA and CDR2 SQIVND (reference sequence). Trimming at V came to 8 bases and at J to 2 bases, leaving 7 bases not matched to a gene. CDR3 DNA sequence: TGTGCCAGTGGAACAGGGGGCCGACCCTACGAGCAGTACTTC. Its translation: CASGTGGRPYEQYF.

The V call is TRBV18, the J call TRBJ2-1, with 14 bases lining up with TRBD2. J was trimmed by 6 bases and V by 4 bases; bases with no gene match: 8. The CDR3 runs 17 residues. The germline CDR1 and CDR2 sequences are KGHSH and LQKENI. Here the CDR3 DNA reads TGTGCCAGCTCACTTGGGACTAGCGGGAGTATTTTCAATGAGCAGTTCTTC. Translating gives CASSLGTSGSIFNEQFF.

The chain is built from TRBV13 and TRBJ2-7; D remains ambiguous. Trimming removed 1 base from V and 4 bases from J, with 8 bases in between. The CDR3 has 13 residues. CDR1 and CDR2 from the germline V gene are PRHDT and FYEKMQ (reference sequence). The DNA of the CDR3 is TGTGCCAGCAGCTTAGTTGGAGCGTACGAGCAGTACTTC. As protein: CASSLVGAYEQYF.

CDR3 in amino acids: CASSGSSGRTDTQYF. The CDR3 coding sequence is TGTGCCAGTAGCGGGTCTAGCGGGAGAACAGATACGCAGTATTTT. The rearrangement joins TRBV19 to TRBJ2-3; 10 bases line up with TRBD2. The CDR3 totals 15 residues. CDR1 LNHDA and CDR2 SQIVND come from the germline V gene (reference sequence). The V gene end was trimmed by 6 bases and the J gene end by 3 bases; junction bases not matched to a gene: 6. The full variable domain, in which reference TRBV19 and TRBJ2-3 provide the parts outside the CDR3, is DGGITQSPKYLFRKEGQNVTLSCEQNLNHDAMYWYRQDPGQGLRLIYYSQIVNDFQKGDIAEGYSVSREKKESFPLTVTSAQKNPTAFYLCASSGSSGRTDTQYFGPGTRLTVL.

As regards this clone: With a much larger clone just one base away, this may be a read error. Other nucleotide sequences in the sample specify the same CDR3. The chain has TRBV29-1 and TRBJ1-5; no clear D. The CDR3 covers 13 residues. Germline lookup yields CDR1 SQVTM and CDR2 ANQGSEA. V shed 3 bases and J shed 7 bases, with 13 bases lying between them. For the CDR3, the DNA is TGCAGCGTTGATGGAGGGTATCGCCAGCCCCAGCATTTT. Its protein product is CSVDGGYRQPQHF.

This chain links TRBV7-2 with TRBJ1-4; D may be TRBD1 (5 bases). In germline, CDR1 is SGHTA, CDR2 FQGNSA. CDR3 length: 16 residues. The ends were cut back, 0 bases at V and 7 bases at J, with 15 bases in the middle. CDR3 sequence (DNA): TGTGCCAGCAGCTTAGCCCCGGGATTGGGGGGTGAAAAACTGTTTTTT. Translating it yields CASSLAPGLGGEKLFF. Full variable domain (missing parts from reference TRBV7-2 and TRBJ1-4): GAGVSQSPSNKVTEKGKDVELRCDPISGHTALYWYRQSLGQGLEFLIYFQGNSAPDKSGLPSDRFSAERTGGSVSTLTIQRTQQEDSAVYLCASSLAPGLGGEKLFFGSGTQLSVL.

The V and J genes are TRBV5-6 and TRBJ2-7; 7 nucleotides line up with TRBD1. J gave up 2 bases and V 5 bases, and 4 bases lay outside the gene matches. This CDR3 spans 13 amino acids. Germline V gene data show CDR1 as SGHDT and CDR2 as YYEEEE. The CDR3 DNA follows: TGTGCCAGCAGGGGACAGTTCACCTACGAGCAGTACTTC. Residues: CASRGQFTYEQYF.

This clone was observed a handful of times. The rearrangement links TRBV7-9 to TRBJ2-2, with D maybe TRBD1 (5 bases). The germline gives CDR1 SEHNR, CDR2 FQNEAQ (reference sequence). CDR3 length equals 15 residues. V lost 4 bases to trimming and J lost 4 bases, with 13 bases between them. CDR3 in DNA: TGTGCCAGCAGCTCCGTAAGACAGTCCACCGGGGAGCTGTTTTTT. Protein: CASSSVRQSTGELFF.

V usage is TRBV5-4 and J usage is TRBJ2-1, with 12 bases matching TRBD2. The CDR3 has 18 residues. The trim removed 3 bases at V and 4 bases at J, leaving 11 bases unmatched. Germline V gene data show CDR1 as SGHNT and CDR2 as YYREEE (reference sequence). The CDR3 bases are TGTGCCAGCAGCTCACCGACTAGCGGGAGATCTCTATACAATGAGCAGTTCTTC. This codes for CASSSPTSGRSLYNEQFF.

In DNA, the CDR3 is TGTGCCAGCAGTCGGAGGGGGGCCAGAACTAATGAAAAACTGTTTTTT. Translating it yields CASSRRGARTNEKLFF. The V gene is TRBV5-4, the J gene TRBJ1-4, with D possibly being TRBD1 (6 bases). Germline CDR1 SGHNT, CDR2 YYREEE (reference sequence). CDR3 size: 16 residues. V shed 5 bases and J shed 1 base, with 15 bases lying between them. Full variable domain (rest looked up from reference TRBV5-4 and TRBJ1-4): ETGVTQSPTHLIKTRGQQVTLRCSSQSGHNTVSWYQQALGQGPQFIFQYYREEENGRGNFPPRFSGLQFPNYSSELNVNALELDDSALYLCASSRRGARTNEKLFFGSGTQLSVL.

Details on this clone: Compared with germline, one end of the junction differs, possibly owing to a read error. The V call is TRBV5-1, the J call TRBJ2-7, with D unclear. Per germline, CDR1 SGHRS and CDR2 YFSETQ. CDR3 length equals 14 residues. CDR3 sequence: CASSLGQGFYEQYF. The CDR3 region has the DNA TGCGCCAGCAGCTTGGGACAAGGATTCTACGAGCAGTATTTC.

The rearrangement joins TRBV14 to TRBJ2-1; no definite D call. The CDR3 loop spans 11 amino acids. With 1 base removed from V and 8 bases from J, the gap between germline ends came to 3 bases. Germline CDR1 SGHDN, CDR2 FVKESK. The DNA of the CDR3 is TGTGCCAGCAGCCAAGGAGATGAGCAGTTCTTC. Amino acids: CASSQGDEQFF. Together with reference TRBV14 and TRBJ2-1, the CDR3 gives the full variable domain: EAGVTQFPSHSVIEKGQTVTLRCDPISGHDNLYWYRRVMGKEIKFLLHFVKESKQDESGMPNNRFLAERTGGTYSTLKVQPAELEDSGVYFCASSQGDEQFFGPGTRLTVL.

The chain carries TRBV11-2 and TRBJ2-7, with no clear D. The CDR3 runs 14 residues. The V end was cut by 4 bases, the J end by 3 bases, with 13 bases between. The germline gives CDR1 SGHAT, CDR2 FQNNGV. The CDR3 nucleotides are TGTGCCAGCAGCTCGTCAGGTCGCTACTACGAGCAGTACTTC. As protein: CASSSSGRYYEQYF.

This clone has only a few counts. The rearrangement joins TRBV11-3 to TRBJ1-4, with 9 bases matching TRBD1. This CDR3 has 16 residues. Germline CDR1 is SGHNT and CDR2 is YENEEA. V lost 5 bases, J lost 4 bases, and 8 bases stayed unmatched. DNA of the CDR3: TGTGCCAGCAGCCCGGGACAGGGAGGCGGTAATGAAAAACTGTTTTTT. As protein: CASSPGQGGGNEKLFF. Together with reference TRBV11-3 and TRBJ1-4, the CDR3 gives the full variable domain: EAGVVQSPRYKIIEKKQPVAFWCNPISGHNTLYWYLQNLGQGPELLIRYENEEAVDDSQLPKDRFSAERLKGVDSTLKIQPAELGDSAVYLCASSPGQGGGNEKLFFGSGTQLSVL.

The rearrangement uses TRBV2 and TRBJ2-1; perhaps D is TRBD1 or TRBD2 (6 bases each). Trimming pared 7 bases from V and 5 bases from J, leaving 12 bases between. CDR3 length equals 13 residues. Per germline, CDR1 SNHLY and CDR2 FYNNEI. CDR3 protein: CASNKGGNNEQFF. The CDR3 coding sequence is TGTGCCAGCAACAAAGGGGGGAACAATGAGCAGTTCTTC.

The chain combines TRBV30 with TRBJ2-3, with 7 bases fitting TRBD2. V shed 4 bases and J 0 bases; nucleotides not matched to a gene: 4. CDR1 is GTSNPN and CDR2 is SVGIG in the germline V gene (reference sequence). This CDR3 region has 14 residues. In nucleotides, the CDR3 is TGTGCCTGGACACTAGCGCGAAGCACAGATACGCAGTATTTT. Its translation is CAWTLARSTDTQYF.